One sample yielded the 20 T cell receptor beta chains listed below, sequenced in a study of tumor and adjacent non-tumor tissue in lung cancer. The library came from three nested PCR rounds adapted from ARM-PCR protocols. TCRdb re-analysed the multiplex PCR reads in MiXCR, keeping a single row per CDR3 protein. The sample shows some 100,000 distinct CDR3 sequences, roughly 80% of them seen only once. This sample's RNA came from whole unsorted tissue. Distant lung tissue was collected more than 3 cm away from the tumor edge. The sequenced sample was distant non-tumor lung tissue. These receptors all stem from a man aged 55 to 70 with small cell lung cancer.

A note on this clonotype: One end of the junction is discordant with germline, which a read error may explain. The rearrangement links TRBV11-2 to TRBJ1-1; D not resolved. The CDR3 loop spans 17 amino acids. Per the germline V gene, CDR1 is SGHAT and CDR2 is FQNNGV. The CDR3 DNA reads TGTGCCTGCAGCTTAACAGTGGGCGTGGGTAGGAACACTGAAGCTCTCTTT. This gives the protein CACSLTVGVGRNTEALF.

This sequence joins TRBV11-3 and TRBJ2-2; TRBD1 matches at 10 bases. The CDR3 has 15 residues. V trimming: 5 bases; J trimming: 7 bases; junction bases outside the gene matches: 7. The germline V gene encodes CDR1 SGHNT and CDR2 YENEEA. CDR3 amino acids: CASSRDRGAYGELFF. The CDR3 DNA reads as TGTGCCAGCAGCAGGGACAGGGGAGCGTACGGGGAGCTGTTTTTT. The full variable domain, its missing parts supplied by reference TRBV11-3 and TRBJ2-2, is EAGVVQSPRYKIIEKKQPVAFWCNPISGHNTLYWYLQNLGQGPELLIRYENEEAVDDSQLPKDRFSAERLKGVDSTLKIQPAELGDSAVYLCASSRDRGAYGELFFGEGSRLTVL.

To note about this clonotype: A much more abundant neighbour one base away suggests this may be a read error. The chain links TRBV29-1 to TRBJ2-1; 7 bases agree with TRBD1. This CDR3 region has 15 residues. V shed 5 bases, J shed 2 bases, and the junction held 9 bases outside the gene matches. Per germline, CDR1 SQVTM and CDR2 ANQGSEA. The CDR3 DNA sequence: TGCAGCGTTCCGCGACAGGGCTACACCTACAATGAGCAGTTCTTC. It translates to CSVPRQGYTYNEQFF.

As regards this clonotype: The junction departs from germline at one end; a sequencing error may be responsible. V is TRBV10-2 and J is TRBJ1-2, with a tentative D call TRBD1 (6 bases). Germline-derived CDR1 and CDR2 are WSHSY and SAAADI. The CDR3 runs to 13 residues. The CDR3 loop reads CASSDSRDNGYTF. CDR3 nucleotide sequence: TGCGCAAGCAGTGACTCCAGGGACAATGGCTACACCTTC.

To note about this clonotype: The junction shows a germline mismatch at one end, possibly a read error. The chain joins TRBV10-2 to TRBJ2-5; D is unclear. The CDR3 totals 14 residues. Germline V lookup: CDR1 WSHSY, CDR2 SAAADI. The DNA of the CDR3 is TGCGCCATCAGTGAGTCTGCTATCGGCCTGTCCCAGTACTTC. It is translated as CAISESAIGLSQYF.

Points on this clonotype: The junction and the germline gene differ at one end; a read error may be behind it. J is TRBJ1-1 and V is TRBV6-6; 11 positions match TRBD1. This CDR3 spans 14 amino acids. The germline gives CDR1 MNHNY, CDR2 SVGAGI (reference sequence). The CDR3: CDSSSYGQGAEAFF. CDR3 coding DNA: TGTGACAGCAGTTCCTACGGACAGGGGGCAGAGGCTTTCTTT.

This clonotype was seen only a few times. This chain joins TRBV10-3 and TRBJ2-4, with TRBD1 matching over 8 bases. The length of the CDR3 is 16 residues. V was pared by 0 bases and J by 8 bases, with 9 bases of the junction left unmatched. Germline CDR1 and CDR2: ENHRY and SYGVKD. The CDR3 here is CAISESKAGGFDIQYF. For the CDR3, the DNA is TGTGCCATCAGTGAGTCGAAGGCAGGGGGCTTTGACATTCAGTACTTC.

Note on this clonotype: At one end the junction does not follow the germline gene, possibly because of a read error. The V gene is TRBV6-6, the J gene TRBJ2-1; no clear D gene. The CDR3 totals 11 residues. Germline V gives CDR1 MNHNY, CDR2 SVGAGI (reference sequence). The CDR3 DNA reads as TGTGCCAGCTCCCTGGGCGATGAGGAGTACTTC. It specifies CASSLGDEEYF.

Regarding this clonotype: An end of the junction does not agree with germline; a read error may underlie this. The chain joins TRBV7-8 to TRBJ2-2; TRBD2 matches 9 bases. The length of the CDR3 is 16 residues. Germline V gene lookup returns CDR1 SGHVS and CDR2 FQNEAQ. The DNA of the CDR3 is TGTGCCAGCAGTCCCGGGACTAGCTATAACACCGGGGAGTTGTTTTTT. Translating it yields CASSPGTSYNTGELFF.

About this clonotype itself: Germline and junction disagree at one end, which may indicate a read error. In DNA form, the CDR3 reads TGCACCGTTGATCAGCAGCAGAGCTCCTATAATGAGCAGTTCTTC. Residues: CTVDQQQSSYNEQFF. The V and J genes are TRBV29-1 and TRBJ2-1; no definite D call. The CDR3 length is 15 residues. Germline-derived CDR1 and CDR2 are SQVTM and ANQGSEA.

Here the CDR3 reads CASSLSLAGVYNEQFF. The CDR3 region has the DNA TGTGCCAGCAGCTTATCGTTGGCGGGAGTCTACAATGAGCAGTTCTTC. V and J are TRBV7-9 and TRBJ2-1, with 7 bases that match TRBD2. Germline CDR1 SEHNR, CDR2 FQNEAQ (reference sequence). This CDR3 has 16 residues. V lost 2 bases to trimming and J lost 3 bases; unmatched junction nucleotides: 7.

About this clonotype: Just one base apart from a much larger clone, this may be a read error. The chain recombines TRBV30 with TRBJ2-5; D may correspond to TRBD1 or TRBD2 (6 bases each). Trimming took off 6 bases at V and 8 bases at J, with 25 bases between the two ends. CDR1 is GTSNPN and CDR2 is SVGIG in the germline V gene (reference sequence). This CDR3 is built from 15 residues. The CDR3 region has the DNA TGTGCCTGCCGGGGGCAGCAGGGCCCTAGAGATACCCAGTACTTC. Protein: CACRGQQGPRDTQYF.

CDR3 nucleotides: TGCAGTGCTAGTGAAGCTAGCGGGATAAGAGTCAATGAGCAGTTCTTC. As protein: CSASEASGIRVNEQFF. The chain recombines TRBV20-1 with TRBJ2-1; TRBD2 matches 9 bases. V was pared by 3 bases and J by 6 bases, with 12 bases of the junction left unmatched. Germline loops: CDR1 DFQATT, CDR2 SNEGSKA (reference sequence). The CDR3 is 16 residues long.

About this clonotype: A read error may produce the germline difference seen at one junction end. The CDR3 sequence: CVSSTYRGVVELFF. Written as DNA, the CDR3 is TGTGTCAGCAGCACCTACAGGGGGGTCGTGGAGCTGTTTTTT. The chain couples TRBV11-2 to TRBJ2-2; TRBD1 matches 8 bases. The CDR3 has 14 residues. Per germline, CDR1 SGHAT and CDR2 FQNNGV.

About this clonotype: The junction departs from the called germline gene at one end, perhaps through a read error. In DNA form, the CDR3 reads TGCAGTGCTAGAGACCAGGGGGCTGAAACTTTCTTT. Protein sequence: CSARDQGAETFF. The chain employs TRBV20-1 and TRBJ1-1, with 8 bases matching TRBD1. Per the germline V gene, CDR1 is DFQATT and CDR2 is SNEGSKA (reference sequence). This CDR3 is built from 12 residues.

For this clonotype: One end of the junction does not line up with germline, which may come from a read error. The rearrangement links TRBV29-1 to TRBJ2-3; 10 positions match TRBD2. CDR1 is SQVTM, CDR2 ANQGSEA, per germline. The CDR3 sequence is 14 residues long. The CDR3 DNA reads TGCAGTGTTACCGGGACTAGCGCGACAGATAGGCAGTATTTT. Amino acids: CSVTGTSATDRQYF.

This clonotype showed up just once. One end of the junction does not line up with germline, which may come from a read error. The V gene is TRBV11-2, the J gene TRBJ2-1; TRBD1 is a possible D gene (6 bases). The length of the CDR3 is 16 residues. From germline, CDR1 is SGHAT and CDR2 FQNNGV. The CDR3 here is CAGSPLGGASYIEQFF. DNA for the CDR3: TGTGCCGGCAGCCCCCTAGGGGGAGCCTCCTACATTGAGCAGTTCTTC.

A few counts support this clonotype. With a much larger clone just one base away, this may be a read error. V gene TRBV5-6 combines with J gene TRBJ2-3, with D possibly matching TRBD1 (6 bases). Germline CDR1 SGHDT, CDR2 YYEEEE. The CDR3 totals 16 residues. In nucleotides, the CDR3 is TGTGCCAGGAGCTTGACAAGGGGGTCTGACACAGATACGCAGTATTTT. Translating it yields CARSLTRGSDTDTQYF. Together with reference TRBV5-6 and TRBJ2-3, the CDR3 gives the full variable domain: DAGVTQSPTHLIKTRGQQVTLRCSPKSGHDTVSWYQQALGQGPQFIFQYYEEEERQRGNFPDRFSGHQFPNYSSELNVNALLLGDSALYLCARSLTRGSDTDTQYFGPGTRLTVL.

CDR3 sequence reads: CASSFWGVDYKQYV. The CDR3 nucleotides are TGTGCCAGCAGCTTCTGGGGGGTCGACTACAAGCAGTACGTC. The chain links TRBV6-1 to TRBJ2-7; TRBD2 is a possible D gene (6 bases). Germline CDR1 is MNHNS and CDR2 is SASEGT. The CDR3 has 14 residues.

About this clonotype: The junction differs from germline at one of its ends, possibly a read error. This chain connects TRBV12-3 or TRBV12-4 to TRBJ2-2; 8 nucleotides align to TRBD1. The CDR3 covers 14 residues. The CDR3, as DNA: TGCGCCAGCAGTGGACAGGGATGGGCCTGGGAGCTGTTTTTT. As protein: CASSGQGWAWELFF.